Listed below are T cell receptor beta chains from one sample, sequenced in a study of blood T cell repertoires in COVID-19. Libraries were prepared by immunoSEQ multiplex PCR; TCRdb keeps only in-frame clonotypes and omits some of them. The table has a few hundred thousand clones, around nine tenths seen once. Sequencing input: PBMCs or T cells enriched from blood (not recorded which). The receptor source for this set is a woman younger than 45 who had recovered from COVID-19. Both conserved end residues are part of each CDR3. D genes are given only for firm matches. Clone size is not always given. Where it is, it says once, few, many or a class for expanded clones.

j_gene,v_gene,d_gene,abundance,CDR3nt,CDR3aa
TRBJ2-7,TRBV7-9,TRBD2,NA,TGTGCCAGCAGCTTAGCGACTAGCGGGGGATACGAGCAGTACTTC,CASSLATSGGYEQYF
TRBJ1-1,TRBV9,TRBD1,NA,TGTGCCAGCAGCGCCGTGCCAGGGGGGCTGAACACTGAAGCTTTCTTT,CASSAVPGGLNTEAFF
TRBJ2-3,TRBV5-1,NA,NA,TGCGCCAGCAGCCGAACTACAGATACGCAGTATTTT,CASSRTTDTQYF
TRBJ1-5,TRBV18,TRBD1,NA,TGTGCCAGCTCACCGCAGGGGGCCCTGGGTCAGCCCCAGCATTTT,CASSPQGALGQPQHF
TRBJ1-6,TRBV3-1/TRBV3-2,NA,NA,TGTGCCAGCAGCCGGGGGGGTAATTCACCCCTCCACTTT,CASSRGGNSPLHF
TRBJ1-3,TRBV5-4,NA,NA,TGTGCCACCCAGGGGCGCTCTGGAAACACCATATATTTT,CATQGRSGNTIYF
TRBJ1-5,TRBV27,NA,NA,TGTGCCAGCAGTTGGCGCGCGGGGACGGGGCAGCCCCAGCATTTT,CASSWRAGTGQPQHF
TRBJ2-7,TRBV6-5,TRBD2,once,TGTGCCAGCAGTTACACCGGGGGGTTAAACGAGCAGTACTTC,CASSYTGGLNEQYF
TRBJ1-4,TRBV6-5,TRBD1,once,TGTGCCAGCAGTTTACAGGGGGTTAGTGAAAAACTGTTTTTT,CASSLQGVSEKLFF
TRBJ2-2,TRBV19,TRBD1,NA,TGTGCCAGTATATGGGGACAGGGTAAGACCGGGGAGCTGTTTTTT,CASIWGQGKTGELFF
TRBJ1-1,TRBV4-1,NA,NA,TGCGCCAGCAGCCAAGAAGTGGCAGGGGTTAACACTGAAGCTTTCTTT,CASSQEVAGVNTEAFF
TRBJ2-1,TRBV25-1,TRBD1,NA,TGTGCCAGCAGCGCGGGACAGGGGGCGAGTAATGAGCAGTTCTTC,CASSAGQGASNEQFF
TRBJ1-1,TRBV7-2,NA,NA,TGTGCCAGCAGCCCGGGACACGGACGGACTGAAGCTTTCTTT,CASSPGHGRTEAFF
TRBJ2-2,TRBV7-3,TRBD2,NA,TGTGCCAGCAGCCCCGGACTAGCGGGCGCCGGGGAGCTGTTTTTT,CASSPGLAGAGELFF
TRBJ1-6,TRBV6-5,NA,NA,TGTGCCAGCAACCAGGGCCATAATTCACCCCTCCACTTT,CASNQGHNSPLHF
TRBJ1-2,TRBV7-9,NA,NA,TGTGCCAGCAGCTTAGGACAGAATGGCTACACCTTC,CASSLGQNGYTF
TRBJ2-5,TRBV7-2,NA,few,TGTGCCAGCAGCTTAGACCCCTCGGGGACCCAGTACTTC,CASSLDPSGTQYF
TRBJ2-1,TRBV28,NA,NA,TGTGCCAGTAACAGGGCAATCCATGAGCAGTTCTTC,CASNRAIHEQFF
TRBJ1-3,TRBV6-1,TRBD1,NA,TGTGCCAGCAGTGAAATACAGGGGTCGACCTCTGGAAACACCATATATTTT,CASSEIQGSTSGNTIYF
TRBJ2-7,TRBV2,NA,NA,TGTGCCAGCAGTGGGTGGAGGGATGCCCACGAGCAGTACTTC,CASSGWRDAHEQYF
TRBJ1-1,TRBV14,NA,NA,TGTGCCAGCAGCCAAGGTGGCCGCAAAAACACTGAAGCTTTCTTT,CASSQGGRKNTEAFF
TRBJ1-2,TRBV5-1,TRBD1,NA,TGCGCCAGCAGCTTCGGGACAGGGGCCTATGGCTACACCTTC,CASSFGTGAYGYTF
TRBJ1-3,TRBV30,NA,NA,TGTGCCTTTGGACAGCTCCAGACTGGAAACACCATATATTTT,CAFGQLQTGNTIYF
TRBJ2-5,TRBV29-1,TRBD1,NA,TGCAGCGTCCGGGACAGACAAGAGACCCAGTACTTC,CSVRDRQETQYF
TRBJ1-2,TRBV5-1,NA,NA,TGCGCCAGCAGCAGGCCGTCGAGGGACTATGGCTACACCTTC,CASSRPSRDYGYTF
TRBJ2-1,TRBV6-5,TRBD2,NA,TGTGCCAGCAGTACGGGACTAGCGGGGTACAATGAGCAGTTCTTC,CASSTGLAGYNEQFF
TRBJ2-7,TRBV7-9,TRBD1,NA,TGTGCCAGCAGCAAACCCAGGGGGCTGTCGGACGAGCAGTACTTC,CASSKPRGLSDEQYF
TRBJ1-5,TRBV6-2/TRBV6-3,NA,NA,TGTGCCAGCAGTTACGCGGCAGCTAGCAATCAGCCCCAGCATTTT,CASSYAAASNQPQHF